This T cell receptor (beta chain) was obtained from a study of OX40 agonist ivuxolimab in advanced cancers. Looking at the study overall: Six ivuxolimab dose levels, 0.01 to 10 mg/kg, were given intravenously every 2 weeks. The eligibility criteria allowed prior anti-PD-1, anti-PD-L1 or anti-CTLA-4 therapy, and approximately 40% had some.

Baseline, cycle 4 day 1, and cycle 7 day 1 were the blood sampling points. The table came from immunoSEQ multiplex PCR; TCRdb's copy has only in-frame clones and leaves some out. In the table there are 15,000 to 20,000 clones, 76% of which are singletons. Overall study findings and caveats: Expanded clones were, on average, more numerous in CD8+ T cells than in CD4+.

As for this clone: Antigen: not known.

Sequencing was performed on CD4+ or CD8+ T cells sorted from blood, taken in a trial of the OX40 agonist ivuxolimab. The TCR was taken from an adult with an advanced solid tumor such as melanoma, head and neck, liver or kidney cancer.

In DNA, the CDR3 is TGCAGCGTTCCCACGGGAGGCAGGCCGGCCACTGAAGCTTTCTTT. Its translation is CSVPTGGRPATEAFF. The chain uses TRBV29-1 and TRBJ1-1; no reliable D call. The ends were cut back, 5 bases at V and 4 bases at J, with 20 bases in the middle. CDR1 and CDR2 (germline): SQVTM, ANQGSEA. The CDR3 extends over 15 amino acids.